What follows are 12 T cell receptor beta chains derived from one specimen sequenced in a study of T cell responses to AZD1222 COVID-19 vaccine (dated by TCRdb to the early 2020s). The sample's time point, from its label and the paper: baseline before first vaccination. The library was obtained by the immunoSEQ multiplex PCR assay. TCRdb's version of the immuneACCESS table is confined to in-frame rearrangements and falls short of the full clone set. An unresolved V gene accounts for under half of the shortfall where checked; the remainder is of unknown origin. In this sample the table shows about 130,000 clones, just over 90% of which occur a single time. About 7.1% of the sample belongs to the ten largest clones. The starting material was peripheral blood, obtained on day 0 of AZD1222 vaccination. These receptors originate from an adult in good health.

The chain recombines TRBV20-1 with TRBJ1-4; D unresolved. There are 11 residues in the CDR3. The germline gives CDR1 DFQATT, CDR2 SNEGSKA (reference sequence). CDR3 sequence (DNA): TGCACACCCGGGACTAATGAAAAACTGTTTTTT. This encodes CTPGTNEKLFF.

The CDR3 sequence: CASSYSVGQGIYEQYF. CDR3 in DNA: TGTGCCAGCAGTTACTCAGTGGGACAGGGTATCTACGAGCAGTACTTC. This chain uses TRBV6-5 with TRBJ2-7; 9 bases agree with TRBD1. Germline assignment: CDR1 MNHEY and CDR2 SVGAGI. CDR3 length: 16 residues. V lost 0 bases to trimming and J lost 3 bases; unmatched junction nucleotides: 6.

In nucleotides, the CDR3 is TGTGCCAGTAGTAGAACAGGCAGAACGGACAATGAGCAGTTCTTC. This encodes CASSRTGRTDNEQFF. The rearrangement joins TRBV19 to TRBJ2-1; perhaps TRBD1 as D (5 bases). Trimming removed 4 bases from V and 5 bases from J, with 15 bases in between. Germline V lookup: CDR1 LNHDA, CDR2 SQIVND (reference sequence). This CDR3 contains 15 residues.

Notes on this clone: Germline and junction disagree at one end, which may indicate a read error. The genes are TRBV5-1 and TRBJ2-7, with D perhaps TRBD2 (5 bases). Per germline, CDR1 SGHRS and CDR2 YFSETQ. This CDR3 region has 11 residues. This chain's CDR3 is CASSDGVARDF. The CDR3 nucleotides are TGCGCCAGCAGTGACGGGGTGGCGCGGGACTTC.

The genes are TRBV10-2 and TRBJ2-7; D might be TRBD1 (5 bases). Trimming cost V 4 bases and J 2 bases, with 9 bases left between them. Germline CDR1 is WSHSY and CDR2 is SAAADI. The CDR3 length is 13 residues. The CDR3 DNA sequence: TGCGCCAGCAGTGGCGGACAAACCTACGAGCAGTACTTC. It encodes CASSGGQTYEQYF.

The chain is built from TRBV18 and TRBJ1-3, with D possibly being TRBD1 (5 bases). V was shortened by 5 bases and J by 3 bases, with 14 bases between the two germline ends. Germline CDR1 KGHSH, CDR2 LQKENI. There are 15 residues in the CDR3. The CDR3 sequence: CASSTTGGSGNTIYF. The CDR3 bases are TGTGCCAGCTCAACGACGGGGGGTAGTGGAAACACCATATATTTT.

The chain joins TRBV6-5 to TRBJ1-1, with 10 bases lining up with TRBD1. The ends lost 6 bases at V and 13 bases at J; junction bases unmatched: 8. CDR3 size: 12 residues. Germline lookup yields CDR1 MNHEY and CDR2 SVGAGI. CDR3 nucleotides: TGTGCCAGCAGGCGACAGGGGGCTAAGCTTTTCTTT. Translation: CASRRQGAKLFF.

This rearrangement joins TRBV30 to TRBJ1-1, with a tentative D call TRBD1 (6 bases). The V gene lost 2 bases and the J gene lost 1 base, with 14 bases spanning the gap. This CDR3 region has 15 residues. Germline V gene lookup returns CDR1 GTSNPN and CDR2 SVGIG (reference sequence). For the CDR3, the DNA is TGTGCCTGGAGTCCAGTGAGCAGGGGGAACACTGAAGCTTTCTTT. Amino acids: CAWSPVSRGNTEAFF.

The sample holds a few counts of this clone. J is TRBJ1-2 and V is TRBV4-3; D is possibly TRBD1 (5 bases). V lost 1 base and J lost 3, with 15 bases in between. This CDR3 is 16 amino acids long. Germline V gene data show CDR1 as LGHNA and CDR2 as YSLEER. CDR3 in DNA: TGCGCCAGCAGCCAAGCGGGGGGGATCCAATACTATGGCTACACCTTC. Translation gives CASSQAGGIQYYGYTF.

V is TRBV10-3 and J is TRBJ1-5; TRBD1 agrees at 8 bases. With V trimmed by 9 bases and J by 6 bases, 7 bases remained unmatched. The CDR3 has 13 residues. Germline CDR1 is ENHRY and CDR2 is SYGVKD. The CDR3 region has the DNA TGTGCCATTTCGGACAGGGAAGTTCAGCCCCAGCATTTT. It is translated as CAISDREVQPQHF.

This clone is a singleton in its sample. The V and J genes are TRBV28 and TRBJ2-1; D remains ambiguous. This CDR3 is 13 amino acids long. The ends were cut back, 8 bases at V and 1 base at J, with 9 bases in the middle. CDR1 is MDHEN and CDR2 is SYDVKM in the germline V gene. CDR3 sequence: CASSLRSYNEQFF. The DNA for the CDR3 is TGTGCCAGCTCACTCCGGTCCTACAATGAGCAGTTCTTC.

This clone appeared a single time. The chain uses TRBV5-1 and TRBJ1-6, with D possibly matching TRBD1 (5 bases). The CDR3 runs to 14 residues. Germline V CDR1 and CDR2: SGHRS, YFSETQ. Trimming took 4 bases from V and 8 from J, leaving 13 bases between them. The DNA for the CDR3 is TGCGCCAGCAGCAGAGACAGTACGGATTCACCCCTCCACTTT. Translation: CASSRDSTDSPLHF.